The clone carrying this TCR beta chain occurred once. Its antigen is currently unknown. Just one base apart from a much larger clone, this may be a read error. Unique molecular identifiers were in the cDNA, with template-switch universal primer binding. TCRdb reprocessed the 5' RACE reads via MiXCR and lists one record per CDR3 protein. The table lists about 1.7 million distinct CDR3 sequences, about 32% of them singletons. This sample was included in a study of identical twins. Donors uniformly comprised healthy Caucasians. Germline V lookup: CDR1 SQVTM, CDR2 ANQGSEA. The CDR3 spans 14 residues. Study-level findings and limits: Possibly, invariant MAIT and iNKT cells partly confounded zero-insertion analyses. Out-of-frame TCR alpha sharing observed in monozygotic twins exceeded model estimates.

This chain links TRBV29-1 with TRBJ2-1; TRBD2 matches at 10 bases. Input material: cord blood. The TCR originated in a newborn girl in good health. The CDR3 is CIGWEVTSGYEQFF. CDR3 coding DNA: TGCATCGGGTGGGAAGTGACTAGCGGGTATGAGCAGTTCTTC.